These 28 T cell receptor beta chains were sequenced from one sample in a study of blood T cell repertoires in COVID-19 (dated by TCRdb to 2018 to 2020). Libraries were made using the immunoSEQ multiplex PCR assay. The table was pulled from immuneACCESS by TCRdb, which kept in-frame rearrangements only. Such tables lose some clones; where checked, under half of the loss comes from unresolved V genes, and the rest has no known cause. For this sample the table gives under 250,000 clones, of which approximately 81% were detected only once. Jointly, the top ten make up roughly 7.9% of the sample. The specimen sequenced was peripheral blood. The source of these receptors is a woman at least 80 years old with acute or convalescent COVID-19.

J is TRBJ1-2 and V is TRBV7-8; TRBD1 is a possible D gene (5 bases). CDR1 is SGHVS and CDR2 is FQNEAQ in the germline V gene. V was clipped by 5 bases and J by 4 bases, with 11 bases between them. The CDR3 totals 13 residues. CDR3 amino acids: CASSRGGGYGYTF. The CDR3 nucleotides are TGTGCCAGCAGCCGTGGGGGAGGCTATGGCTACACCTTC. Drawing the rest from reference TRBV7-8 and TRBJ1-2, the complete variable domain is GAGVSQSPRYKVAKRGQDVALRCDPISGHVSLFWYQQALGQGPEFLTYFQNEAQLDKSGLPSDRFFAERPEGSVSTLKIQRTQQEDSAVYLCASSRGGGYGYTFGSGTRLTVV.

In its sample, this clone was seen a few times. V gene TRBV3-1 (or the pseudogene TRBV3-2) combines with J gene TRBJ2-3, with 8 bases aligning to TRBD2. CDR1 is LGHDT and CDR2 is YNNKEL in the germline V gene (reference sequence). The CDR3 has 16 residues. Trimming took 1 base from V and 5 from J; bases not matched to a gene: 8. CDR3 amino acids: CASSQGTGGPVDTQYF. The DNA of the CDR3 is TGTGCCAGCAGCCAAGGTACGGGAGGGCCAGTAGATACGCAGTATTTT.

This clone was seen a few times. The V gene is TRBV28, the J gene TRBJ2-7, with 10 nucleotides matching TRBD1. CDR3 size: 15 residues. The V and J ends lost 6 bases and 2 bases, in that order; junction bases with no gene match: 7. Germline-derived CDR1 and CDR2 are MDHEN and SYDVKM. The CDR3 loop reads CASRSRTGGAYEQYF. As DNA, the CDR3 is TGTGCCAGCAGATCTAGGACAGGGGGTGCCTACGAGCAGTACTTC.

A few counts support this clone. The V call is TRBV7-2, the J call TRBJ2-5, with D maybe TRBD2 (7 bases). Germline assignment: CDR1 SGHTA and CDR2 FQGNSA. CDR3 size: 13 residues. Trimming cost V 5 bases and J 5 bases, with 12 bases left between them. The DNA for the CDR3 is TGTGCCAGCAGCCGGGGGGCCGGGGAGACCCAGTACTTC. It encodes CASSRGAGETQYF.

The chain joins TRBV9 to TRBJ2-2, with D perhaps TRBD1 (5 bases). This CDR3 has 14 amino acids. V lost 4 bases to trimming and J lost 3 bases, with 10 bases between them. Germline CDR1 reads SGDLS; CDR2 reads YYNGEE. DNA for the CDR3: TGTGCCAGCAGCCCTCGACAGTACACCGGGGAGCTGTTTTTT. This gives the protein CASSPRQYTGELFF.

The chain is built from TRBV2 and TRBJ1-4, with TRBD1 as a possible D gene (5 bases). Looked up from germline, CDR1 is SNHLY and CDR2 is FYNNEI. V was pared by 4 bases and J by 4 bases, with 10 bases between. The CDR3 covers 14 residues. The CDR3 loop reads CASSGQGLNEKLFF. DNA for the CDR3: TGTGCCAGCAGTGGTCAGGGACTTAATGAAAAACTGTTTTTT. Full variable domain (rest looked up from reference TRBV2 and TRBJ1-4): EPEVTQTPSHQVTQMGQEVILRCVPISNHLYFYWYRQILGQKVEFLVSFYNNEISEKSEIFDDQFSVERPDGSNFTLKIRSTKLEDSAMYFCASSGQGLNEKLFFGSGTQLSVL.

The V gene is TRBV14, the J gene TRBJ2-1, with a weak D call TRBD2 (6 bases). CDR1 is SGHDN and CDR2 is FVKESK in the germline V gene. The CDR3 is made up of 14 amino acids. Trimming removed 0 bases at V and 7 bases at J, with 10 bases between. This CDR3 is CASSQETRSNEQFF. CDR3 DNA: TGTGCCAGCAGCCAAGAGACTAGATCGAATGAGCAGTTCTTC.

This sequence joins TRBV6-5 and TRBJ2-7; TRBD1 matches at 11 bases. From germline, CDR1 is MNHEY and CDR2 SVGAGI. The CDR3 totals 13 residues. The V segment lost 8 bases and the J segment 6 bases; nucleotides outside the gene matches: 6. CDR3: CASVRTGGREQYF. CDR3 coding DNA: TGTGCCAGCGTACGGACAGGGGGCCGCGAGCAGTACTTC.

This chain connects TRBV27 to TRBJ2-6; D is perhaps TRBD2 (6 bases). V lost 6 bases to trimming and J lost 1 base, with 10 bases between them. This CDR3 comprises 15 residues. The V gene's germline CDR1 is MNHEY and CDR2 SMNVEV (reference sequence). The CDR3 region has the DNA TGTGCCAGCAGAAGGGACTCTTCTGGGGCCAACGTCCTGACTTTC. This translates into CASRRDSSGANVLTF.

V usage is TRBV7-9 and J usage is TRBJ2-1; TRBD2 matches at 8 bases. The CDR3 loop spans 16 amino acids. Trimming at V came to 5 bases and at J to 5 bases, leaving 11 bases not matched to a gene. The germline CDR1 and CDR2 sequences are SEHNR and FQNEAQ (reference sequence). CDR3 coding DNA: TGTGCCAGCAGCCCCAAAGCGGGAGTTGGGAACAATGAGCAGTTCTTC. This gives the protein CASSPKAGVGNNEQFF.

This chain uses TRBV19 with TRBJ2-7; 11 positions match TRBD1. There are 15 residues in the CDR3. V dropped 3 bases and J dropped 4; count of bases not matched to a gene: 5. The germline gives CDR1 LNHDA, CDR2 SQIVND (reference sequence). CDR3 sequence (DNA): TGTGCCAGTAGTATTGGGACAGGGGGGGAGTACGAGCAGTACTTC. Translating gives CASSIGTGGEYEQYF.

The chain carries TRBV3-1 (or the pseudogene TRBV3-2) and TRBJ1-6; tentative D call: TRBD1 (5 bases). The CDR3 loop spans 14 amino acids. The V and J ends lost 2 bases and 9 bases respectively, with 11 bases between them. From germline, CDR1 is LGHDT and CDR2 YNNKEL (reference sequence). CDR3 sequence reads: CASSQTRGGSPLHF. The CDR3 DNA sequence: TGTGCCAGCAGCCAAACACGGGGGGGTTCACCCCTCCACTTT.

The chain employs TRBV4-2 and TRBJ1-2, with D hard to call. The CDR3 is made up of 15 amino acids. The germline CDR1 and CDR2 sequences are LGHNA and YNFKEQ. The ends were cut back, 0 bases at V and 7 bases at J, with 15 bases in the middle. The CDR3 nucleotides are TGTGCCAGCAGCCAAGATTTTGGCCCGGAGCGTGGCTACACCTTC. This codes for CASSQDFGPERGYTF.

V and J are TRBV11-3 and TRBJ1-3; D perhaps matches TRBD1 (6 bases). Per the germline V gene, CDR1 is SGHNT and CDR2 is YENEEA. The CDR3 is 14 amino acids. V lost 6 bases to trimming and J lost 1 base, with 10 bases between them. For the CDR3, the DNA is TGTGCCAGCAGTTCACAGGGATCTGGAAACACCATATATTTT. This codes for CASSSQGSGNTIYF.

The J gene is TRBJ1-6, the V gene TRBV19; no reliable D call. This CDR3 spans 19 amino acids. V shed 3 bases and J shed 8 bases, with 26 bases lying between them. CDR1 LNHDA and CDR2 SQIVND come from the germline V gene (reference sequence). The CDR3 coding sequence is TGTGCCAGTAGTATTGGGCGGGAGAGGTGGGATCCTTTGGATTCACCCCTCCACTTT. Encoded protein: CASSIGRERWDPLDSPLHF.

This chain connects TRBV13 to TRBJ1-3; the D is unclear. The CDR3 spans 14 residues. Germline CDR1 is PRHDT and CDR2 is FYEKMQ (reference sequence). The ends were cut back, 3 bases at V and 4 bases at J, with 10 bases in the middle. The DNA for the CDR3 is TGTGCCAGCAGCTTCTTACCACAGGGAAACACCATATATTTT. Protein sequence: CASSFLPQGNTIYF.

The V call is TRBV7-8, the J call TRBJ2-7; 11 positions match TRBD2. Trimming took 4 bases from V and 1 from J; bases not matched to a gene: 6. Germline V gene sequence: CDR1 SGHVS, CDR2 FQNEAQ. CDR3 size: 16 residues. CDR3 bases: TGTGCCAGCAGCTATCCACTAGCGGGAGTATCCTACGAGCAGTACTTC. The encoded protein is CASSYPLAGVSYEQYF. Variable domain in full (rest from reference TRBV7-8 and TRBJ2-7): GAGVSQSPRYKVAKRGQDVALRCDPISGHVSLFWYQQALGQGPEFLTYFQNEAQLDKSGLPSDRFFAERPEGSVSTLKIQRTQQEDSAVYLCASSYPLAGVSYEQYFGPGTRLTVT.

The V call is TRBV5-1, the J call TRBJ2-6, with TRBD1 matching 9 bases. V shed 7 bases and J 4 bases; nucleotides not matched to a gene: 9. The CDR3 is 16 amino acids. CDR1 and CDR2 (germline): SGHRS, YFSETQ. The CDR3 nucleotides read TGCGCCAGCTCCGTAGGACAGGGGACCGGGGCCAACGTCCTGACTTTC. Encoded protein: CASSVGQGTGANVLTF.

The chain employs TRBV7-9 and TRBJ1-4; TRBD1 agrees at 7 bases. V lost 7 bases and J lost 5; bases outside the gene matches: 10. The germline V gene has CDR1 SEHNR and CDR2 FQNEAQ (reference sequence). The length of the CDR3 is 15 residues. CDR3 nucleotide sequence: TGTGCCAGCACCGGACAGGATCCATTGAATGAAAAACTGTTTTTT. Its translation: CASTGQDPLNEKLFF.

The rearrangement uses TRBV11-2 and TRBJ2-5, with a tentative D call TRBD1 (5 bases). The CDR3 runs 13 residues. V was trimmed by 2 bases and J by 1 base, leaving 5 bases between them. Germline V gives CDR1 SGHAT, CDR2 FQNNGV. The CDR3 nucleotides read TGTGCCAGCAGCTTACAGGGCCAAGAGACCCAGTACTTC. Translating gives CASSLQGQETQYF. Complete variable domain (other parts from reference TRBV11-2 and TRBJ2-5): EAGVAQSPRYKIIEKRQSVAFWCNPISGHATLYWYQQILGQGPKLLIQFQNNGVVDDSQLPKDRFSAERLKGVDSTLKIQPAKLEDSAVYLCASSLQGQETQYFGPGTRLLVL.

CDR3 nucleotide sequence: TGTGCCATCAGTGAATACAGGGGGAACTATGGCTACACCTTC. Translation: CAISEYRGNYGYTF. V and J are TRBV10-3 and TRBJ1-2; 8 bases are shared with TRBD1. V was clipped by 3 bases and J by 2 bases; unmatched bases: 2. Per germline, CDR1 ENHRY and CDR2 SYGVKD. The CDR3 covers 14 residues.

This clone showed up just once. CDR3 sequence reads: CASSPSGTSGGAEQFF. CDR3 DNA: TGTGCCAGCAGTCCTTCCGGGACTAGCGGGGGGGCCGAGCAGTTCTTC. This chain joins TRBV11-3 and TRBJ2-1; 16 nucleotides agree with TRBD2. This CDR3 is 16 amino acids long. Looked up from germline, CDR1 is SGHNT and CDR2 is YENEEA. V lost 6 bases and J lost 10; bases outside the gene matches: 9. The full variable domain, rest sourced from reference TRBV11-3 and TRBJ2-1, is EAGVVQSPRYKIIEKKQPVAFWCNPISGHNTLYWYLQNLGQGPELLIRYENEEAVDDSQLPKDRFSAERLKGVDSTLKIQPAELGDSAVYLCASSPSGTSGGAEQFFGPGTRLTVL.

The rearrangement joins TRBV29-1 to TRBJ2-5; D ambiguous. The V and J ends lost 2 bases and 4 bases respectively, with 11 bases between them. This CDR3 has 13 residues. Germline CDR1 reads SQVTM; CDR2 reads ANQGSEA. CDR3 nucleotides: TGCAGCGTTGAATCCCTAGAACGAGAGACCCAGTACTTC. Protein product: CSVESLERETQYF.

The CDR3 nucleotides are TGTGCCACCACCCTTGGGACAGGGGTCACAGATACGCAGTATTTT. This encodes CATTLGTGVTDTQYF. The genes are TRBV24-1 and TRBJ2-3; 10 nucleotides match TRBD1. CDR3 size: 15 residues. Germline lookup yields CDR1 KGHDR and CDR2 SFDVKD. Unmatched junction bases numbered 6, after V lost 8 bases and J lost 2 bases.

The rearrangement uses TRBV25-1 and TRBJ2-1, with D unresolved. CDR1 is MGHDK and CDR2 is SYGVNS in the germline V gene. The CDR3 contains 15 residues. Trimming pared 5 bases from V and 0 bases from J, leaving 11 bases between. In DNA, the CDR3 is TGTGCCAGCAGTATAGACTTCAGCTCCTACAATGAGCAGTTCTTC. Amino acid sequence: CASSIDFSSYNEQFF. Using reference TRBV25-1 and TRBJ2-1 for the parts outside the CDR3, the full variable domain is EADIYQTPRYLVIGTGKKITLECSQTMGHDKMYWYQQDPGMELHLIHYSYGVNSTEKGDLSSESTVSRIRTEHFPLTLESARPSHTSQYLCASSIDFSSYNEQFFGPGTRLTVL.

The chain joins TRBV6-6 to TRBJ2-7; D unresolved. This CDR3 spans 12 amino acids. Trimming removed 6 bases at V and 2 bases at J, with 8 bases between. Germline assignment: CDR1 MNHNY and CDR2 SVGAGI (reference sequence). The CDR3 DNA reads as TGTGCCAGCAGGCCCCGGGCCTACGAGCAGTACTTC. Its protein product is CASRPRAYEQYF.

V gene TRBV3-1 (or the pseudogene TRBV3-2) combines with J gene TRBJ2-4; D not resolved. The CDR3 totals 16 residues. Trimming removed 1 base at V and 1 base at J, with 11 bases between. Germline V lookup: CDR1 LGHDT, CDR2 YNNKEL (reference sequence). The CDR3 loop reads CASSQGRNKAKNIQYF. As DNA, the CDR3 is TGTGCCAGCAGCCAAGGGCGGAACAAGGCCAAAAACATTCAGTACTTC.

The rearrangement links TRBV11-2 to TRBJ2-1; maybe TRBD2 (5 bases). The CDR3 sequence is 16 residues long. Germline-derived CDR1 and CDR2 are SGHAT and FQNNGV. Trimming removed 4 bases at V and 0 bases at J, with 13 bases between. CDR3 amino acids: CASSSTAALSYNEQFF. In nucleotides, the CDR3 is TGTGCCAGCAGCTCTACAGCGGCCCTCTCCTACAATGAGCAGTTCTTC.